Presented here are 25 T cell receptor beta chains from one specimen sequenced in a study of CD8 T cells in ankylosing spondylitis (dated by TCRdb to 2016 to 2017). General findings and caveats noted by the study authors: Blood from ankylosing spondylitis patients appeared to be characterized by a TCR beta motif made up of seven or eight highly homologous amino acid variants.

For these TCRs, the target antigens are not known. Receptor libraries were prepared by 5' RACE. The instrument was an Illumina HiSeq 2500. TCRdb ran its own pipeline on the public reads, namely fastp trimming at Q25 and MiXCR clone calling, and kept in-frame beta chains. Every entry covers one CDR3 protein and lists the most common genes and DNA from its rows. The sample includes about 840,000 distinct CDR3 sequences, with about 10% observed a single time. Less than 0.65% of the sample is in the top ten clones. Sequencing was done on a sample of blood, either unsorted or a sorted T cell fraction (not recorded which). The source is a male donor with ankylosing spondylitis.

The chain combines TRBV10-3 with TRBJ1-1; perhaps TRBD1 as D (6 bases). V lost 6 bases, J lost 4 bases, and 21 bases lay in between. This CDR3 spans 16 amino acids. The V gene's germline CDR1 is ENHRY and CDR2 SYGVKD. CDR3 nucleotides: TGTGCCATCAGGTTTCAGGGGAAAGGGGTTGCCACTGAAGCTTTCTTT. Translated, it gives CAIRFQGKGVATEAFF.

The V call is TRBV18, the J call TRBJ1-1; a weak D match, TRBD1 (5 bases). The germline V gene has CDR1 KGHSH and CDR2 LQKENI. There are 16 residues in the CDR3. V was pared by 3 bases and J by 0 bases, with 14 bases between. CDR3 nucleotide sequence: TGTGCCAGCTCACCCCTCTCGACGGGGCTGAACACTGAAGCTTTCTTT. Translation gives CASSPLSTGLNTEAFF.

The V call is TRBV7-9, the J call TRBJ2-5; weak D call: TRBD1 (5 bases). This CDR3 has 11 residues. Between the trimmed V and J ends, which lost 8 bases and 7 bases, there was a span of 11 bases. Germline assignment: CDR1 SEHNR and CDR2 FQNEAQ (reference sequence). In nucleotides, the CDR3 is TGTGCCAGCGCCTTTAGGGGGACCCAGTACTTC. Encoded protein: CASAFRGTQYF. Together with reference TRBV7-9 and TRBJ2-5, the CDR3 gives the full variable domain: DTGVSQNPRHKITKRGQNVTFRCDPISEHNRLYWYRQTLGQGPEFLTYFQNEAQLEKSRLLSDRFSAERPKGSFSTLEIQRTEQGDSAMYLCASAFRGTQYFGPGTRLLVL.

This chain connects TRBV10-3 to TRBJ1-4; no clear D gene. Trimming pared 3 bases from V and 1 base from J, leaving 9 bases between. Germline values: CDR1 ENHRY, CDR2 SYGVKD. This CDR3 is built from 15 residues. The CDR3 is CAISDGGRTNEKLFF. CDR3 nucleotide sequence: TGTGCCATCAGTGACGGAGGCAGAACTAATGAAAAACTGTTTTTT.

This clonotype turned up a few times. The gene calls are TRBV10-3 and TRBJ2-2; D remains ambiguous. Germline lookup yields CDR1 ENHRY and CDR2 SYGVKD. The ends were cut back, 4 bases at V and 0 bases at J, with 6 bases in the middle. CDR3 size: 14 residues. The DNA for the CDR3 is TGTGCCATCAGTGTATTGGCGAACACCGGGGAGCTGTTTTTT. Protein: CAISVLANTGELFF.

This clonotype was detected a few times. V and J are TRBV28 and TRBJ1-5, with D unclear. V was clipped by 4 bases and J by 0 bases, with 13 bases between them. Germline V gene lookup returns CDR1 MDHEN and CDR2 SYDVKM. The CDR3 is 16 residues long. The CDR3 loop reads CASSSKRGSSNQPQHF. Here the CDR3 DNA reads TGTGCCAGCAGTTCGAAGCGGGGATCTAGCAATCAGCCCCAGCATTTT.

The chain joins TRBV7-2 to TRBJ2-5, with D maybe TRBD2 (6 bases). The ends were cut back, 5 bases at V and 5 bases at J, with 15 bases in the middle. The CDR3 length is 14 residues. Germline lookup yields CDR1 SGHTA and CDR2 FQGNSA. The CDR3 region is CASSPGGGVETQYF. As DNA, the CDR3 is TGTGCCAGCAGCCCTGGGGGAGGCGTGGAGACCCAGTACTTC.

This clonotype has a count of ten or more. J is TRBJ2-3 and V is TRBV6-1; D unresolved. CDR3 size: 15 residues. The V gene's germline CDR1 is MNHNS and CDR2 SASEGT. Deletions cut 6 bases from V and 1 base from J, with 14 bases between. Written as DNA, the CDR3 is TGTGCCAGCAGACTTCTCGGCCCTGGCACAGATACGCAGTATTTT. It translates to CASRLLGPGTDTQYF.

The rearrangement uses TRBV27 and TRBJ2-4; tentative D call: TRBD2 (5 bases). Germline V gives CDR1 MNHEY, CDR2 SMNVEV (reference sequence). CDR3 length: 13 residues. V was cut by 7 bases and J by 9 bases, with 16 bases left in between. CDR3 in DNA: TGTGCCAGCACCCCCCGGGGTTTCGGCATTCAGTACTTC. This sequence encodes CASTPRGFGIQYF.

J is TRBJ1-3 and V is TRBV20-1; D gene ambiguous. CDR1 and CDR2 from the germline V gene are DFQATT and SNEGSKA (reference sequence). The length of the CDR3 is 14 residues. With 3 bases removed from V and 2 bases from J, the gap between germline ends came to 11 bases. In DNA form, the CDR3 reads TGCAGTGCTAGGGAGGGCGGTGCTGGAAACACCATATATTTT. Its protein product is CSAREGGAGNTIYF.

In this sample, this clonotype turned up many times. The chain couples TRBV4-3 to TRBJ2-2, with D maybe TRBD2 (6 bases). Trimming took 4 bases from V and 7 from J, leaving 13 bases between them. CDR3 length equals 14 residues. CDR1 is LGHNA, CDR2 YSLEER, per germline. This CDR3 reads CASSLGGDHGELFF. CDR3 coding DNA: TGCGCCAGCAGCCTGGGGGGAGACCACGGGGAGCTGTTTTTT.

V usage is TRBV4-2 and J usage is TRBJ1-1, with a weak D call TRBD1 (6 bases). V lost 1 base and J lost 1, with 22 bases in between. The germline gives CDR1 LGHNA, CDR2 YNFKEQ. The CDR3 covers 19 residues. CDR3 sequence (DNA): TGTGCCAGCAGCCAAGTAACCCTGGACAGACTATTCGCGAACACTGAAGCTTTCTTT. This codes for CASSQVTLDRLFANTEAFF.

The chain recombines TRBV7-9 with TRBJ2-7; D gene unclear. Trimming pared 0 bases from V and 3 bases from J, leaving 9 bases between. Germline V gene sequence: CDR1 SEHNR, CDR2 FQNEAQ (reference sequence). The CDR3 is 14 amino acids. CDR3 sequence: CASSLAVSHYEQYF. CDR3 DNA sequence: TGTGCCAGCAGCTTAGCTGTCAGCCACTACGAGCAGTACTTC.

This clonotype turned up a few times. The V gene is TRBV10-3, the J gene TRBJ1-2; TRBD1 matches 9 bases. After removal of 9 bases from V and 5 bases from J, the junction contained 4 bases not matched to a gene. The CDR3 is 12 amino acids. Germline loops: CDR1 ENHRY, CDR2 SYGVKD. The CDR3 loop is CAIKQGAYGYTF. CDR3 DNA sequence: TGTGCCATAAAACAGGGGGCGTATGGCTACACCTTC.

The chain combines TRBV6-2 or TRBV6-3 with TRBJ1-1; D ambiguous. This CDR3 has 11 residues. Trimming took 5 bases from V and 7 from J, leaving 8 bases between them. The V gene's germline CDR1 is MNHEY and CDR2 SVGEGT. CDR3 protein: CASSRALEAFF. The CDR3 DNA reads as TGTGCCAGCAGTCGGGCCCTTGAAGCTTTCTTT.

This clonotype was counted a few times. The chain carries TRBV4-2 and TRBJ2-2; tentatively, D is TRBD2 (6 bases). V lost 0 bases, J lost 2 bases, and 13 bases lay in between. CDR1 and CDR2 (germline): LGHNA, YNFKEQ. This CDR3 is 17 amino acids long. The CDR3 DNA reads as TGTGCCAGCAGCCAAGATTTCGGCGGGGTAAACACCGGGGAGCTGTTTTTT. It yields the protein CASSQDFGGVNTGELFF.

This clonotype was seen a handful of times. The rearrangement joins TRBV5-5 to TRBJ2-5; D not certain. CDR1 and CDR2 from the germline V gene are SGHKS and YYEKEE (reference sequence). CDR3 length: 14 residues. Trimming removed 0 bases at V and 5 bases at J, with 11 bases between. In nucleotides, the CDR3 is TGTGCCAGCAGCTTGGCGGCAGGCCGGGAGACCCAGTACTTC. Encoded protein: CASSLAAGRETQYF.

The chain has TRBV20-1 and TRBJ1-5; possible D gene TRBD1, 6 bases. Germline lookup yields CDR1 DFQATT and CDR2 SNEGSKA (reference sequence). The CDR3 length is 17 residues. V was pared by 4 bases and J by 1 base, with 20 bases between. In nucleotides, the CDR3 is TGCAGTGCTAAAGACAGGACCAGGGGTTGGAGCAATCAGCCCCAGCATTTT. Protein: CSAKDRTRGWSNQPQHF.

In its sample, this clonotype was seen a few times. The chain employs TRBV2 and TRBJ2-4; 11 positions agree with TRBD2. The CDR3 is 18 amino acids. Germline V CDR1 and CDR2: SNHLY, FYNNEI. V shed 4 bases, J shed 3 bases, and the junction held 11 bases outside the gene matches. CDR3 nucleotide sequence: TGTGCCAGCAGTGGTCGACTAGCGGGGAGGGGGGGCAAAAACATTCAGTACTTC. Translated: CASSGRLAGRGGKNIQYF.

This clonotype showed up just a few times. DNA for the CDR3: TGTGCCAGCAGTTCCTCAGCGGAAGGGAAGAACACTGAAGCTTTCTTT. Translation gives CASSSSAEGKNTEAFF. J is TRBJ1-1 and V is TRBV28, with D uncertain. Deletions cut 4 bases from V and 1 base from J, with 16 bases between. Germline CDR1 MDHEN, CDR2 SYDVKM. The CDR3 loop spans 16 amino acids. Based on the CDR3 plus reference TRBV28 and TRBJ1-1, the full variable domain is DVKVTQSSRYLVKRTGEKVFLECVQDMDHENMFWYRQDPGLGLRLIYFSYDVKMKEKGDIPEGYSVSREKKERFSLILESASTNQTSMYLCASSSSAEGKNTEAFFGQGTRLTVV.

This rearrangement joins TRBV5-4 to TRBJ1-6, with D uncertain. The CDR3 runs 15 residues. Germline CDR1 is SGHNT and CDR2 is YYREEE (reference sequence). Trimming stripped 10 bases from V and 0 bases from J, with 14 bases between. The CDR3 sequence is CASKRADSYNSPLHF. The DNA of the CDR3 is TGTGCCTCCAAGCGGGCCGACTCCTATAATTCACCCCTCCACTTT.

Only a few counts were recorded for this clonotype. V usage is TRBV4-3 and J usage is TRBJ2-7; perhaps TRBD1 as D (5 bases). V was pared by 1 base and J by 2 bases, with 9 bases between. The V gene's germline CDR1 is LGHNA and CDR2 YSLEER. There are 14 residues in the CDR3. The CDR3 spells CASSQAPGTYEQYF. The CDR3 DNA reads as TGCGCCAGCAGCCAAGCTCCAGGGACCTACGAGCAGTACTTC.

The sample holds many counts of this clonotype. V and J are TRBV29-1 and TRBJ2-3; no clear D gene. This CDR3 contains 13 residues. Looked up from germline, CDR1 is SQVTM and CDR2 is ANQGSEA. Trimming shortened V by 8 bases and J by 5 bases, and 17 bases separated the two germline ends. This CDR3 is CSPATLNGDTQYF. The CDR3 DNA sequence: TGCAGCCCTGCTACCTTAAACGGAGATACGCAGTATTTT.

The genes are TRBV9 and TRBJ1-1, with D uncertain. V dropped 4 bases and J dropped 3 bases, with 13 bases sitting between them. This CDR3 is built from 14 residues. Looked up from germline, CDR1 is SGDLS and CDR2 is YYNGEE. For the CDR3, the DNA is TGTGCCAGCAGCCCTGCCGGCCGCCACACTGAAGCTTTCTTT. This codes for CASSPAGRHTEAFF.

In this sample, this clonotype turned up a few times. V and J are TRBV7-2 and TRBJ2-7; D possibly corresponds to TRBD2 (6 bases). Between the trimmed V and J ends, which lost 1 base and 2 bases, there was a span of 15 bases. This CDR3 is built from 16 residues. CDR1 and CDR2 (germline): SGHTA, FQGNSA. The CDR3 DNA sequence: TGTGCCAGCAGCTTAGTTGGTGGGGCGGGACCCTACGAGCAGTACTTC. Its translation: CASSLVGGAGPYEQYF.